This TCR beta chain was recovered during a study of blood T cell repertoires in COVID-19 (dated by TCRdb to the early 2020s). In terms of the full investigation: Collaborator samples came from the United States, Italy and Spain and covered acute and convalescent phases of COVID-19. The prospective study material was composed of cDNA or gDNA derived from T cells, B-cell-depleted T cells, or PBMCs. Subjects who had been exposed to COVID-19, were actively infected with it, or had recovered from it provided the deeply sampled blood TCRbeta repertoires that made up the dataset. A freely available public database, intended as a resource for researchers studying the immune response to SARS-CoV-2, is where the repertoires were released. Samples came from the ongoing ImmuneRACE study (first 160 participants) plus 1,254 subjects from 6 global collaborators. Nearly every sample came with metadata listing a de-identified subject ID, COVID-19 status, age in years and sex. HLA class I and class II types, where available, came from metadata supplied by the sample provider rather than from assay-based typing. General findings and caveats noted by the study authors: The quantity of clinical and demographic metadata differed by source and by participant and was supplied without curation.

Concerning this clone: Its antigen is unknown. Within one base of it there is no much larger clone, and no base qualities were kept.

TCRbeta CDR3 regions were amplified from genomic DNA by means of the immunoSEQ Assay, a bias-controlled multiplex PCR. As for the original processing: The number of nucleated cells in each sample was estimated from the amplification of reference gene primers within the assay. Sequence reads were collapsed and filtered to measure the absolute abundance of every unique TCRbeta CDR3 rearrangement. For each sample, productive Simpson clonality was calculated as the square root of Simpson's diversity index across productive rearrangements. TCRdb stores this immuneACCESS table with in-frame sequences only. Part of the clones is absent; in the studies checked, under half of the shortfall reflects unresolved V genes, and no reason is known for the rest. The V and J calls and clone size were taken over from that table, and D and trimming were inferred from the DNA. A total of about 200,000 clones appear in this sample, approximately 90% of them only once. The ten largest make up 15% to 20% of the sample.

At one collaborating source in Seattle, patients were enrolled during active infection and were followed longitudinally through the course of disease. Collaborating institutions collected whole blood in K2EDTA tubes following their own protocols. For TCRbeta analysis, collaborator samples were shipped as frozen whole blood, as isolated PBMCs, or as DNA extracted from either sample type. In the germline V gene, CDR1 corresponds to SGHRS and CDR2 to YFSETQ. V ends up 4 bases short and J 3 bases short, with an unmatched junction base count of 6. The CDR3 runs 15 residues from the cysteine to the phenylalanine. The sequence is cut down to CDR3 DNA, 45 bases in frame from base 1.

The specimen sequenced was peripheral blood. The chain couples TRBV5-1 to TRBJ2-2; 7 bases in between match TRBD1. This clonotype originated in a man aged 50-59 years with COVID-19, enrolled during active disease. This receptor carries the CDR3 CASSHRGSDTGELFF. In nucleotides, the sequence is TGCGCCAGCAGCCACAGGGGTAGTGACACCGGGGAGCTGTTTTTT. The full variable domain, with segments outside the CDR3 supplied by the reference TRBV5-1 and TRBJ2-2 proteins, appears as KAGVTQTPRYLIKTRGQQVTLSCSPISGHRSVSWYQQTPGQGLQFLFEYFSETQRNKGNFPGRFSGRQFSNSRSEMNVSTLELGDSALYLCASSHRGSDTGELFFGEGSRLTVL.